Reported below is one T cell receptor (beta chain). Antigen specificity is unknown. This table comes from immunoSEQ multiplex PCR, and its TCRdb copy is limited to in-frame clones, with some not included. Of 20,000 to 25,000 clones in the sample, approximately 81% were seen once. This sample was taken from a study of neoadjuvant nivolumab and ipilimumab in lung cancer. Notes on the study in general: Only a small number of samples underwent TCR sequencing. Only two of four nivolumab-treated tumors gained richness and clonality by surgery. Higher pretherapy blood TCR richness went with higher resected-tumor richness.

Germline V gives CDR1 SGHTA, CDR2 FQGNSA. The V and J ends lost 3 bases and 0 bases respectively, with 6 bases between them. CDR3 length: 14 amino acids. This sequence was found in an adult with non-small cell lung cancer. The sample in question was peripheral blood, obtained before neoadjuvant nivolumab, alone or with ipilimumab. This chain uses TRBV7-2 with TRBJ2-1; D not certain. The CDR3 loop reads CASSFRVSYNEQFF. The CDR3 DNA reads TGTGCCAGCAGCTTTAGAGTCTCCTACAATGAGCAGTTCTTC.